This T cell receptor (beta chain) was sequenced for a study of blood T cell repertoires in COVID-19. Study context: From the United States, Italy and Spain came samples of acute and convalescent COVID-19. T cells, B-cell-depleted T cells, or PBMCs provided the cDNA or gDNA that served as material.

Seattle patients were enrolled during active infection and followed longitudinally. This clone was recorded once. The V end lost 6 bases, the J end lost 0 bases, and 7 bases lay between the germline ends. Germline assignment: CDR1 SNHLY and CDR2 FYNNEI. There are 13 residues in the CDR3. Authors' data handling: Reference gene primer amplification gave nucleated cell count estimates. Only in-frame clones appear in the TCRdb table, and some are missing; sequencing was by immunoSEQ multiplex PCR. The D gene and trimming were derived from the DNA, and the V and J assignments and clone size from that table. The repertoire includes a few hundred thousand clones, around nine tenths of them detected once, and approximately 12% sits in the top ten.

Sample: peripheral blood. The rearrangement uses TRBV2 and TRBJ2-3, with D perhaps matching TRBD1 (6 bases). This clonotype was sampled from a woman in her twenties or thirties with COVID-19, enrolled during active disease. CDR3 bases: TGTGCCAGCAGGGGGGCTAGCACAGATACGCAGTATTTT. Its protein product is CASRGASTDTQYF.